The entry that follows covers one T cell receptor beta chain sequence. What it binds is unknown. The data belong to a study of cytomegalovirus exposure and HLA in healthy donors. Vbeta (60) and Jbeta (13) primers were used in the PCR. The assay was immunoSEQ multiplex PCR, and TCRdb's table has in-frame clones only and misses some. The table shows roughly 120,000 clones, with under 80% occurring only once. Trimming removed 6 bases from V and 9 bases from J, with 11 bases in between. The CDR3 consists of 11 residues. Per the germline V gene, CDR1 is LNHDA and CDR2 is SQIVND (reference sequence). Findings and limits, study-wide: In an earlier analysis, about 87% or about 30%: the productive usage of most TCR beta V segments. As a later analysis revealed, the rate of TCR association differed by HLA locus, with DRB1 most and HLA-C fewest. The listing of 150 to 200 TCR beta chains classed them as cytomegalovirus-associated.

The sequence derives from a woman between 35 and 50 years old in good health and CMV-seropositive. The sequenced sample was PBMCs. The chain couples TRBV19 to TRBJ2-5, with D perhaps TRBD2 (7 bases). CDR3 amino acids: CASRGGGPQYF. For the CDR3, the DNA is TGTGCCAGTAGGGGAGGGGGGCCCCAGTACTTC.